This T cell receptor beta chain was identified during a study of blood T cell repertoires in COVID-19. Study-wide background: There were acute and convalescent COVID-19 samples, and they came from the United States, Italy and Spain.

Donors of Cohort 3 who recovered were those that had two negative PCRs, clearance, or symptom resolution. The CDR3 runs to 13 residues. V was shortened by 4 bases and J by 6 bases, with 12 bases between the two germline ends. CDR1 is KGHDR and CDR2 is SFDVKD in the germline V gene. The authors' processing: Reference gene primer amplification gave nucleated cell count estimates. This table comes from immunoSEQ multiplex PCR, and its TCRdb copy is limited to in-frame clones, with some not included. V, J and clone size derive from that table, while D and trimming were established from the DNA sequence. Here the sample spans a few hundred thousand clones, around 87% being singletons.

Material for sequencing was PBMCs or T cells enriched from blood (not recorded which). The source is a man aged 25 to 45 who had recovered from COVID-19. The chain has TRBV24-1 and TRBJ2-7; D is possibly TRBD2 (6 bases). The CDR3 nucleotides are TGTGCCACCAGTGACCGGGGGACGGGCGAGCAGTACTTC. This codes for CATSDRGTGEQYF.